This T cell receptor beta chain was recorded in a study of shared clonotypes between healthy human individuals. Study overall: Donors, aged 18 to 49, were a couple of women and a few men. Study-wide results and caveats: In this cohort, only blood was sampled, and tissue repertoires likely differ.

The CDR3 is 15 amino acids. Looked up from germline, CDR1 is LGHNA and CDR2 is YNFKEQ. V trimming: 3 bases; J trimming: 2 bases; junction bases outside the gene matches: 3. Generated by immunoSEQ multiplex PCR, the TCRdb table keeps only in-frame clones and is missing some. Here the sample spans roughly 500,000 clones, around 79% being singletons. To note about this clone: Its cognate antigen is unknown.

V gene TRBV4-2 combines with J gene TRBJ2-7, with TRBD2 identical over 11 bases. Sequencing input: PBMCs. The sequence was collected from a woman aged 40 to 50 in good health. Some clones in this sample may be carry-over from other donors' samples. CDR3 in DNA: TGTGCCAGCAGCCATACTAGCGGGAGTCCCTACGAGCAGTACTTC. Amino acid sequence: CASSHTSGSPYEQYF.